The 10 T cell receptor beta chains presented below share a single source sample, sequenced in a study of blood T cell repertoires in COVID-19. The repertoire was sequenced with immunoSEQ multiplex PCR; TCRdb's copy has only in-frame clones and lacks some. Among hundreds of thousands of clones listed, roughly 87% were seen once. Specimen: peripheral blood. The origin of the receptors is a human donor in a cohort sampled during active COVID-19.

This rearrangement joins TRBV6-5 to TRBJ1-5, with D possibly being TRBD1 (5 bases). Per germline, CDR1 MNHEY and CDR2 SVGAGI. V dropped 6 bases and J dropped 9 bases, with 18 bases sitting between them. The CDR3 is made up of 14 amino acids. In DNA form, the CDR3 reads TGTGCCAGCAGCCAAGCAGGGCCGTCGGGGCCCCAGCATTTT. Translated, it gives CASSQAGPSGPQHF.

This clone was detected only once. This rearrangement joins TRBV13 to TRBJ2-3; 8 nucleotides line up with TRBD1. Per germline, CDR1 PRHDT and CDR2 FYEKMQ (reference sequence). The J segment lost 5 bases and the V segment lost 5 bases, leaving 9 bases of the junction unmatched. This CDR3 is built from 15 residues. CDR3 nucleotide sequence: TGTGCCAGCAGCCCCCGTGGAGACAGGGGAGATACGCAGTATTTT. Translation: CASSPRGDRGDTQYF.

The V gene is TRBV19, the J gene TRBJ1-6; a weak D match, TRBD1 (6 bases). The CDR3 runs to 19 residues. V shed 4 bases and J shed 0 bases, with 19 bases lying between them. Germline V CDR1 and CDR2: LNHDA, SQIVND (reference sequence). For the CDR3, the DNA is TGTGCCAGTAGTAATCAGGGGATCGACATGAGCTCCTATAATTCACCCCTCCACTTT. The encoded protein is CASSNQGIDMSSYNSPLHF.

The chain is built from TRBV5-6 and TRBJ1-2; 8 bases are shared with TRBD1. Germline assignment: CDR1 SGHDT and CDR2 YYEEEE. CDR3 size: 14 residues. Losses at the gene ends were 2 bases for V and 5 bases for J; bases not matched to a gene: 5. CDR3 amino acids: CASSFRQGSYGYTF. CDR3 DNA sequence: TGTGCCAGCAGCTTTCGACAGGGGTCTTATGGCTACACCTTC.

The gene calls are TRBV15 and TRBJ2-1; perhaps TRBD2 as D (6 bases). The CDR3 extends over 17 amino acids. The germline V and J ends were trimmed by 2 bases and 1 base, with 15 bases remaining between them. Germline-derived CDR1 and CDR2 are LNHNV and YYDKDF (reference sequence). CDR3 protein: CATSRSGRPGSYNEQFF. CDR3 DNA sequence: TGTGCCACCAGCAGATCTGGGAGGCCGGGGTCCTACAATGAGCAGTTCTTC.

The chain is built from TRBV18 and TRBJ1-4; 9 positions agree with TRBD1. This CDR3 contains 20 residues. Trimming removed 1 base from V and 11 bases from J; junction bases left unmatched: 23. Germline V CDR1 and CDR2: KGHSH, LQKENI. In nucleotides, the CDR3 is TGTGCCAGCTCACCACTGGACCCCCTAGGGACAGGGTCCACTGGGGCTAAACTGTTTTTT. Translation gives CASSPLDPLGTGSTGAKLFF.

The DNA for the CDR3 is TGTGCCATCTCTCCAGGGACTGGGGCCAACGTCCTGACTTTC. Its protein product is CAISPGTGANVLTF. This chain uses TRBV10-3 with TRBJ2-6, with a weak D call TRBD1 (5 bases). The CDR3 has 14 amino acids. CDR1 is ENHRY and CDR2 is SYGVKD in the germline V gene. V lost 8 bases, J lost 2 bases, and 10 bases lay in between.

V gene TRBV6-4 combines with J gene TRBJ2-1; 7 nucleotides align to TRBD2. The CDR3 spans 16 residues. Germline V gene sequence: CDR1 MRHNA, CDR2 SNTAGT. V trimming: 0 bases; J trimming: 12 bases; junction bases outside the gene matches: 14. CDR3 DNA: TGTGCCAGCAGTGACTCGATGACTAGCTTAGTCTTTCGGCAGTTCTTC. It encodes CASSDSMTSLVFRQFF.

This clone appeared once. This rearrangement joins TRBV5-5 to TRBJ2-1; D might be TRBD1 (6 bases). Trimming cost V 4 bases and J 5 bases, with 13 bases left between them. CDR3 length: 14 amino acids. Germline values: CDR1 SGHKS, CDR2 YYEKEE (reference sequence). CDR3 loop: CASSLLGQNNEQFF. In DNA, the CDR3 is TGTGCCAGCAGCCTATTGGGACAAAACAATGAGCAGTTCTTC. Filled out from reference TRBV5-5 and TRBJ2-1, the complete variable domain reads DAGVTQSPTHLIKTRGQQVTLRCSPISGHKSVSWYQQVLGQGPQFIFQYYEKEERGRGNFPDRFSARQFPNYSSELNVNALLLGDSALYLCASSLLGQNNEQFFGPGTRLTVL.

V usage is TRBV21-1 and J usage is TRBJ1-4. TRBV21-1 constitutes a pseudogene. The length of the CDR3 is 14 residues. The CDR3 DNA reads as TGTGCCAGCGAGGGGGGGACGATTAATGAAAAACTGTTTTTT. Protein sequence: CASEGGTINEKLFF.